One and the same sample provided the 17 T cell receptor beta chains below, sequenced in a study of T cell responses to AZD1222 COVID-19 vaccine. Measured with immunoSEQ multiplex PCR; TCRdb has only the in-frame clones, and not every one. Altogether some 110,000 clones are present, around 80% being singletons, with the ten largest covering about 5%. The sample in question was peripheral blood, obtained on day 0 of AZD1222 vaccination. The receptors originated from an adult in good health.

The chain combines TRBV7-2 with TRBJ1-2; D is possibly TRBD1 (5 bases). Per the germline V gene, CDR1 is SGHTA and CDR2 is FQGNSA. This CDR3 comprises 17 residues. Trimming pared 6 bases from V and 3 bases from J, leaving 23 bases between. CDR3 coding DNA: TGTGCCAGCAGTTTTCAATTTCGGGGACCGAAGCACTATGGCTACACCTTC. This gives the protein CASSFQFRGPKHYGYTF.

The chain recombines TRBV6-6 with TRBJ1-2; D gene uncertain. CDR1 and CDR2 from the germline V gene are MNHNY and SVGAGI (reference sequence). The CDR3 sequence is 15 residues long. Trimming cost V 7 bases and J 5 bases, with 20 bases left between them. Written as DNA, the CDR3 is TGTGCCAGCACTAAACACGAGGACGAGTTTTATGGCTACACCTTC. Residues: CASTKHEDEFYGYTF.

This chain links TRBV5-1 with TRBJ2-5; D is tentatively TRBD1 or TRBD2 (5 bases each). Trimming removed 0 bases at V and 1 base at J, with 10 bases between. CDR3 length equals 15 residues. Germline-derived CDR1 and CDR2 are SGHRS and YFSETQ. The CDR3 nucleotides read TGCGCCAGCAGCTTGGGGCAGGGAGTCCAAGAGACCCAGTACTTC. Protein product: CASSLGQGVQETQYF.

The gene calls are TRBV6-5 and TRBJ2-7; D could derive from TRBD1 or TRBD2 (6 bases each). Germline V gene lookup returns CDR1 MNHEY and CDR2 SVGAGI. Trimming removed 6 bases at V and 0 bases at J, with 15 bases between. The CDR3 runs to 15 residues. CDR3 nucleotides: TGTGCCAGCAGCCCAGGGGACTTCAACTCCTACGAGCAGTACTTC. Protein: CASSPGDFNSYEQYF.

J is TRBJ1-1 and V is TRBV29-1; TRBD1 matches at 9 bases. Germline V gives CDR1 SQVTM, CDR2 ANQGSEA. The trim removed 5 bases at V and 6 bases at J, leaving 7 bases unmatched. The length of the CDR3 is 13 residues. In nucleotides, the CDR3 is TGCAGCGTTCGAGACAGGGGGAGGGCTGAAGCTTTCTTT. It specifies CSVRDRGRAEAFF.

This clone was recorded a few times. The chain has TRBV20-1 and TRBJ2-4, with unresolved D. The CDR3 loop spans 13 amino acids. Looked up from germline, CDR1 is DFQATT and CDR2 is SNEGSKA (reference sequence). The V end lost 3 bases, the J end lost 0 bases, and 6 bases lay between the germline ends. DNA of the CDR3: TGCAGTGCTAGTCGAGTAGCCAAAAACATTCAGTACTTC. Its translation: CSASRVAKNIQYF.

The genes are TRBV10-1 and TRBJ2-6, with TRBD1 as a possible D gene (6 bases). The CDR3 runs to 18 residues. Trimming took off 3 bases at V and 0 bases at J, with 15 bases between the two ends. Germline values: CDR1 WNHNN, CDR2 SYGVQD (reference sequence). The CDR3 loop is CASSDRQGHHSGANVLTF. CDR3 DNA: TGCGCCAGCAGTGATCGTCAGGGACACCACTCTGGGGCCAACGTCCTGACTTTC.

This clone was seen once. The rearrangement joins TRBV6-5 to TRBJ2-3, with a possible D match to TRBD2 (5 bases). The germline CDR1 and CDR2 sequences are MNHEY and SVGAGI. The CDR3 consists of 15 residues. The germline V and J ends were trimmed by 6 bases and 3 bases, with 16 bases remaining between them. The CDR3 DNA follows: TGTGCCAGCAGATACCGGGGTTCATCGACAGATACGCAGTATTTT. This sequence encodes CASRYRGSSTDTQYF.

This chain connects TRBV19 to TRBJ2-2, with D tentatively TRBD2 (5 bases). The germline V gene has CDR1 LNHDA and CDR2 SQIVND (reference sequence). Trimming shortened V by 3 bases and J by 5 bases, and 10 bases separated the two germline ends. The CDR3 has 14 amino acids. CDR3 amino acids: CASSIYGETGELFF. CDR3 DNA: TGTGCCAGTAGTATCTACGGGGAGACCGGGGAGCTGTTTTTT.

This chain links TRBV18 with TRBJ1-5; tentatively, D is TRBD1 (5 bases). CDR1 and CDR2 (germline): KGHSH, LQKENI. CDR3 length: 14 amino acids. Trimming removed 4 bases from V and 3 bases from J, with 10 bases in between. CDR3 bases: TGTGCCAGCTCACGAAGGGACCTCAATCAGCCCCAGCATTTT. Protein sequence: CASSRRDLNQPQHF.

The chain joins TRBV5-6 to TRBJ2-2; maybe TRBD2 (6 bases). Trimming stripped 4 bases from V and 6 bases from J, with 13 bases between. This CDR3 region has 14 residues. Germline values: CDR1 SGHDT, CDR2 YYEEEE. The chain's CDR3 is CASSRTGVPGELFF. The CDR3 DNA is TGTGCCAGCAGCAGGACGGGGGTCCCCGGGGAGCTGTTTTTT.

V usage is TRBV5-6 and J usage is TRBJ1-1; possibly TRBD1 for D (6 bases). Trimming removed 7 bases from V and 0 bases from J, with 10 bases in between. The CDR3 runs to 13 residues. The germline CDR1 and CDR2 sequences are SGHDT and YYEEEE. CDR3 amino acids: CASRDTLNTEAFF. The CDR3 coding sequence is TGTGCCAGCCGGGACACCTTGAACACTGAAGCTTTCTTT.

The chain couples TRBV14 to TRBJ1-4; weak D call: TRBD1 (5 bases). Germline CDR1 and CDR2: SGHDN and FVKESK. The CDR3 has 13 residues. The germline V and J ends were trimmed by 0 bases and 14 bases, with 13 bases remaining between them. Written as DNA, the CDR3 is TGTGCCAGCAGCCAAGACCGACAGTCTCGTCTGTTTTTT. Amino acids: CASSQDRQSRLFF.

The chain's CDR3 is CASSLMGQGGVGTGELFF. The CDR3 bases are TGTGCCAGCAGCTTAATGGGACAGGGGGGAGTAGGAACCGGGGAGCTGTTTTTT. The chain combines TRBV7-2 with TRBJ2-2, with 11 positions matching TRBD1. V was pared by 2 bases and J by 5 bases, with 10 bases of the junction left unmatched. Germline V gene data show CDR1 as SGHTA and CDR2 as FQGNSA. This CDR3 is built from 18 residues. Filled out from reference TRBV7-2 and TRBJ2-2, the complete variable domain reads GAGVSQSPSNKVTEKGKDVELRCDPISGHTALYWYRQSLGQGLEFLIYFQGNSAPDKSGLPSDRFSAERTGGSVSTLTIQRTQQEDSAVYLCASSLMGQGGVGTGELFFGEGSRLTVL.

CDR3: CASSLGSVHGNQPQHF. In nucleotides, the CDR3 is TGTGCCAGCAGCTTAGGCTCGGTGCACGGCAATCAGCCCCAGCATTTT. The rearrangement uses TRBV11-2 and TRBJ1-5; unclear D gene. V lost 1 base and J 2 bases, leaving 12 bases between the germline ends. Germline lookup yields CDR1 SGHAT and CDR2 FQNNGV. The CDR3 is 16 residues long.

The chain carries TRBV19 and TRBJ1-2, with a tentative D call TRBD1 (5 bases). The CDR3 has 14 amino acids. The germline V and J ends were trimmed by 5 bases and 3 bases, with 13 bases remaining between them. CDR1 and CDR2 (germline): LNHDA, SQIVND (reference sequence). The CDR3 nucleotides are TGTGCCAGTAGTTCAACCAGGGTCCACTATGGCTACACCTTC. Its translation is CASSSTRVHYGYTF.

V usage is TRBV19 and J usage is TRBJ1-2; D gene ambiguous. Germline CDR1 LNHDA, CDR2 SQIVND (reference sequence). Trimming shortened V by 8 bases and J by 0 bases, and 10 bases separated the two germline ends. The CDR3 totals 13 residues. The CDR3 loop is CASEDPTNYGYTF. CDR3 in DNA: TGTGCCAGTGAAGACCCCACTAACTATGGCTACACCTTC.